This T cell receptor beta chain originates from a study of blood T cell repertoires in COVID-19. About the study: Sites in the United States, Italy and Spain provided acute and convalescent COVID-19 samples. Sources were T cells, B-cell-depleted T cells, or PBMCs; the material itself was cDNA or gDNA.

In the original processing: For nucleated cells, counts were estimated from reference gene primer amplification. The assay was immunoSEQ multiplex PCR, and TCRdb's table has in-frame clones only and misses some. That table gives V, J and clone size, and the DNA gave D and trimming. The table has 200,000 to 250,000 clones, about 83% seen once; the top ten hold roughly 5%. V dropped 1 base and J dropped 8; count of bases not matched to a gene: 14. The CDR3 totals 18 residues. Looked up from germline, CDR1 is MDHEN and CDR2 is SYDVKM. Input material: peripheral blood. The V gene is TRBV28, the J gene TRBJ1-6; 7 bases match TRBD1. The clonotype comes from a human donor in a cohort sampled during active COVID-19. CDR3 loop: CASSLYAVRTGRDSPLHF. In DNA form, the CDR3 reads TGTGCCAGCAGTTTATACGCGGTAAGGACAGGTCGTGATTCACCCCTCCACTTT.